The 10 T cell receptor beta chains below all came from one sample that was sequenced in a study of early stage breast cancer tumors. Repertoires were generated with immunoSEQ multiplex PCR, while TCRdb's copy carries only in-frame clones and drops some. Among about 51,000 clones listed, around 80% were seen once. Sequenced material: blood. The receptors here all came from a person between 35 and 49 years old with breast cancer.

Comment on this clone: One end of the junction varies from germline; a read error may be responsible. This sequence joins TRBV18 and TRBJ1-3; TRBD1 agrees at 8 bases. The CDR3 is 16 amino acids. The germline V gene has CDR1 KGHSH and CDR2 LQKENI. The CDR3 spells CASSPGDRTFGDTIYF. CDR3 nucleotides: TGTGCCAGCTCACCAGGGGACAGGACGTTTGGAGACACCATATATTTT.

The sample holds a few counts of this clone. The V gene is TRBV10-1, the J gene TRBJ2-7; D assignment may be TRBD1 or TRBD2 (5 bases each). This CDR3 comprises 13 residues. Trimming pared 8 bases from V and 2 bases from J, leaving 13 bases between. Germline V gene sequence: CDR1 WNHNN, CDR2 SYGVQD (reference sequence). The CDR3 is CASPRDGTYEQYF. The CDR3 region has the DNA TGCGCCAGCCCTAGGGACGGTACCTACGAGCAGTACTTC.

This chain links TRBV7-9 with TRBJ2-3; 8 bases map to TRBD2. This CDR3 has 15 amino acids. Looked up from germline, CDR1 is SEHNR and CDR2 is FQNEAQ (reference sequence). Losses at the gene ends were 6 bases for V and 0 bases for J; bases not matched to a gene: 5. CDR3 DNA: TGTGCCAGCAGTTTTAGCGGGAAGAGCACAGATACGCAGTATTTT. Translation: CASSFSGKSTDTQYF. The full variable domain, rest sourced from reference TRBV7-9 and TRBJ2-3, is DTGVSQNPRHKITKRGQNVTFRCDPISEHNRLYWYRQTLGQGPEFLTYFQNEAQLEKSRLLSDRFSAERPKGSFSTLEIQRTEQGDSAMYLCASSFSGKSTDTQYFGPGTRLTVL.

The J gene is TRBJ2-5, the V gene TRBV28; D is possibly TRBD1 (6 bases). The germline CDR1 and CDR2 sequences are MDHEN and SYDVKM. The ends were cut back, 5 bases at V and 5 bases at J, with 12 bases in the middle. The CDR3 covers 13 residues. The CDR3 sequence is CASSPPGHETQYF. In nucleotides, the CDR3 is TGTGCCAGCAGTCCGCCGGGACATGAGACCCAGTACTTC.

The rearrangement joins TRBV4-1 to TRBJ2-1, with TRBD2 matching 15 bases. Germline V lookup: CDR1 MGHRA, CDR2 YSYEKL. V was clipped by 2 bases and J by 0 bases; unmatched bases: 8. The CDR3 runs to 20 residues. CDR3 residues: CASSQMGLAGGPSSYNEQFF. CDR3 coding DNA: TGCGCCAGCAGCCAAATGGGACTAGCGGGAGGCCCGAGCTCCTACAATGAGCAGTTCTTC.

V is TRBV6-5 and J is TRBJ2-5; weak D call: TRBD1 (6 bases). Germline-derived CDR1 and CDR2 are MNHEY and SVGAGI. This CDR3 comprises 14 residues. The V end lost 4 bases, the J end lost 2 bases, and 11 bases lay between the germline ends. The CDR3 sequence is CASSSYREQETQYF. For the CDR3, the DNA is TGTGCCAGCAGTTCCTACAGGGAGCAAGAGACCCAGTACTTC.

This clone was detected a few times. J is TRBJ1-2 and V is TRBV5-1, with 7 bases identical to TRBD1. The V gene's germline CDR1 is SGHRS and CDR2 YFSETQ. The CDR3 is made up of 14 amino acids. Trimming took 4 bases from V and 2 from J; bases not matched to a gene: 5. In DNA, the CDR3 is TGCGCCAGCAGCGGGTTACAGGGGAACTATGGCTACACCTTC. Translated, it gives CASSGLQGNYGYTF.

The rearrangement uses TRBV10-3 and TRBJ2-5; weak D call: TRBD2 (6 bases). Trimming shortened V by 0 bases and J by 3 bases, and 11 bases separated the two germline ends. The germline CDR1 and CDR2 sequences are ENHRY and SYGVKD. The CDR3 runs to 15 residues. This CDR3 is CAISESYGGEETQYF. The DNA for the CDR3 is TGTGCCATCAGTGAGTCTTACGGGGGAGAAGAGACCCAGTACTTC.

This clone appeared a few times. This chain links TRBV7-2 with TRBJ1-1, with D possibly being TRBD1 (5 bases). Germline loops: CDR1 SGHTA, CDR2 FQGNSA. Trimming pared 3 bases from V and 0 bases from J, leaving 8 bases between. This CDR3 has 14 amino acids. DNA of the CDR3: TGTGCCAGCAGCTTTGGGGGGTTGAACACTGAAGCTTTCTTT. This translates into CASSFGGLNTEAFF.

This clone was seen more than once but under ten times. The chain couples TRBV29-1 to TRBJ2-5; 9 nucleotides match TRBD1. Germline CDR1 reads SQVTM; CDR2 reads ANQGSEA. The CDR3 has 13 amino acids. Germline trimming cut 7 bases from V and 5 bases from J; bases unmatched to any gene: 8. CDR3: CSAIQGAGETQYF. In DNA, the CDR3 is TGCAGCGCCATACAGGGGGCGGGGGAGACCCAGTACTTC.